This passage covers 29 T cell receptor beta chains from one sample sequenced in a study of blood T cell repertoires in COVID-19. The protocol was immunoSEQ multiplex PCR, while the TCRdb copy is restricted to in-frame clones and leaves out a portion. The data show approximately 170,000 clones, around nine tenths seen once. Sequenced material: peripheral blood. All receptors come from a young man with acute or convalescent COVID-19.

The chain links TRBV30 to TRBJ1-2; D remains ambiguous. Looked up from germline, CDR1 is GTSNPN and CDR2 is SVGIG (reference sequence). Trimming took off 2 bases at V and 3 bases at J, with 7 bases between the two ends. CDR3 length: 12 residues. The CDR3 is CAWSFRDYGYTF. CDR3 bases: TGTGCCTGGAGTTTCCGGGACTATGGCTACACCTTC.

The CDR3 DNA reads TGTGCCAGCAGTATAAACAGGGCATCTGAAGCTTTCTTT. Encoded protein: CASSINRASEAFF. The chain uses TRBV6-5 and TRBJ1-1; a weak D match, TRBD1 (6 bases). CDR1 is MNHEY, CDR2 SVGAGI, per germline. Trimming removed 5 bases from V and 6 bases from J, with 13 bases in between. This CDR3 is 13 amino acids long.

This chain uses TRBV19 with TRBJ2-5; 10 bases map to TRBD2. Germline V gene data show CDR1 as LNHDA and CDR2 as SQIVND (reference sequence). V lost 5 bases to trimming and J lost 2 bases; unmatched junction nucleotides: 2. This CDR3 is built from 14 residues. The CDR3 here is CASSGLAAQETQYF. In DNA form, the CDR3 reads TGTGCCAGTAGTGGACTAGCGGCGCAAGAGACCCAGTACTTC. The variable domain in full, completed from reference TRBV19 and TRBJ2-5, reads DGGITQSPKYLFRKEGQNVTLSCEQNLNHDAMYWYRQDPGQGLRLIYYSQIVNDFQKGDIAEGYSVSREKKESFPLTVTSAQKNPTAFYLCASSGLAAQETQYFGPGTRLLVL.

This rearrangement joins TRBV2 to TRBJ1-1, with 11 bases aligning to TRBD1. CDR1 SNHLY and CDR2 FYNNEI come from the germline V gene. The CDR3 is 15 residues long. V shed 5 bases, J shed 6 bases, and the junction held 8 bases outside the gene matches. The CDR3 DNA is TGTGCCAGCAGTTCATGGACAGGGGGCGCCCCTGAAGCTTTCTTT. Translating it yields CASSSWTGGAPEAFF.

The rearrangement links TRBV28 to TRBJ1-2, with a possible D match to TRBD1 (6 bases). The CDR3 is 12 amino acids. Looked up from germline, CDR1 is MDHEN and CDR2 is SYDVKM. V was trimmed by 3 bases and J by 4 bases, leaving 6 bases between them. CDR3 bases: TGTGCCAGCAGTTTGACAGGCTATGGCTACACCTTC. Translated: CASSLTGYGYTF.

This clone has just one count. The chain employs TRBV6-5 and TRBJ1-2, with 9 bases matching TRBD1. CDR1 and CDR2 (germline): MNHEY, SVGAGI. The V gene end was trimmed by 4 bases and the J gene end by 5 bases; junction bases not matched to a gene: 8. The CDR3 covers 15 residues. In nucleotides, the CDR3 is TGTGCCAGCAGTTCCGATCGGACAGGGGCTTATGGCTACACCTTC. Protein: CASSSDRTGAYGYTF.

The chain couples TRBV5-1 to TRBJ2-7; D is uncertain. The CDR3 consists of 13 residues. The germline V gene has CDR1 SGHRS and CDR2 YFSETQ. Trimming left V 4 bases short and J 6 bases short, with 14 bases between. The CDR3 spells CASSPSPPLEQYF. CDR3 DNA sequence: TGCGCCAGCAGCCCCTCCCCCCCCCTCGAGCAGTACTTC. The full variable domain, rest sourced from reference TRBV5-1 and TRBJ2-7, is KAGVTQTPRYLIKTRGQQVTLSCSPISGHRSVSWYQQTPGQGLQFLFEYFSETQRNKGNFPGRFSGRQFSNSRSEMNVSTLELGDSALYLCASSPSPPLEQYFGPGTRLTVT.

The rearrangement joins TRBV5-1 to TRBJ1-1; 8 positions agree with TRBD1. V trimming: 0 bases; J trimming: 1 base; junction bases outside the gene matches: 5. This CDR3 contains 16 residues. From germline, CDR1 is SGHRS and CDR2 YFSETQ. This CDR3 is CASSLASGTGNTEAFF. In DNA, the CDR3 is TGCGCCAGCAGCTTGGCCAGTGGGACAGGGAACACTGAAGCTTTCTTT.

The chain uses TRBV7-2 and TRBJ1-1; TRBD1 aligns across 7 bases. The CDR3 extends over 14 amino acids. The V gene's germline CDR1 is SGHTA and CDR2 FQGNSA. CDR3 protein: CATRRGRTDTEAFF. The CDR3 bases are TGTGCGACCAGGAGGGGGCGCACGGACACTGAAGCTTTCTTT.

This chain uses TRBV4-1 with TRBJ1-2; 7 bases match TRBD1. V lost 4 bases, J lost 4 bases, and 3 bases stayed unmatched. The CDR3 runs to 13 residues. CDR1 and CDR2 (germline): MGHRA, YSYEKL. CDR3 in amino acids: CASSPRQGYGYTF. CDR3 in DNA: TGCGCCAGCAGCCCCAGACAGGGCTATGGCTACACCTTC.

This chain connects TRBV3-1 (or the pseudogene TRBV3-2) to TRBJ2-1; D remains unclear. Germline CDR1 is LGHDT and CDR2 is YNNKEL (reference sequence). Trimming cost V 4 bases and J 8 bases, with 9 bases left between them. This CDR3 is built from 12 residues. The CDR3 sequence is CASSLQNDEQFF. CDR3 in DNA: TGTGCCAGCAGCCTGCAGAACGATGAGCAGTTCTTC.

The CDR3 reads CASSIILAGTDTQYF. The DNA for the CDR3 is TGTGCCAGCAGCATCATACTAGCGGGCACAGATACGCAGTATTTT. This chain joins TRBV5-4 and TRBJ2-3; 8 nucleotides match TRBD2. Per the germline V gene, CDR1 is SGHNT and CDR2 is YYREEE (reference sequence). The CDR3 sequence is 15 residues long. V trimming: 4 bases; J trimming: 1 base; junction bases outside the gene matches: 5.

DNA for the CDR3: TGTGCCAGCTCGCCGGGACAGGGGGGGATAGATGGCTACACCTTC. Translating it yields CASSPGQGGIDGYTF. The chain uses TRBV18 and TRBJ1-2; 11 bases agree with TRBD1. Germline CDR1 is KGHSH and CDR2 is LQKENI. V dropped 6 bases and J dropped 6; count of bases not matched to a gene: 9. The CDR3 contains 15 residues.

The V and J genes are TRBV28 and TRBJ1-2; D call uncertain. This CDR3 is built from 12 residues. Per germline, CDR1 MDHEN and CDR2 SYDVKM. V was cut by 7 bases and J by 4 bases, with 10 bases left in between. The DNA of the CDR3 is TGTGCCAGCAAGAGCGGGAGCTATGGCTACACCTTC. Translation gives CASKSGSYGYTF.

The V and J genes are TRBV2 and TRBJ1-2, with 9 positions matching TRBD1. The CDR3 consists of 17 residues. V dropped 4 bases and J dropped 8; count of bases not matched to a gene: 17. CDR1 and CDR2 (germline): SNHLY, FYNNEI. DNA of the CDR3: TGTGCCAGCAGTGCCTCGGGACAGGGACGGTGGGGAAACGGCTACACCTTC. Translating it yields CASSASGQGRWGNGYTF.

This clone was picked up a small number of times. This chain joins TRBV9 and TRBJ2-7, with D possibly TRBD1 on 6 matching bases. CDR1 and CDR2 (germline): SGDLS, YYNGEE. Trimming took off 6 bases at V and 2 bases at J, with 18 bases between the two ends. The CDR3 is made up of 15 amino acids. The CDR3 loop is CASTLGTGQAYEQYF. As DNA, the CDR3 is TGTGCCAGCACCCTGGGGACGGGACAAGCCTACGAGCAGTACTTC.

The chain couples TRBV7-3 to TRBJ2-5; 9 bases are a match to TRBD2. This CDR3 comprises 15 residues. Per the germline V gene, CDR1 is SGHTA and CDR2 is FQGTGA. The junction had 14 bases not matched to a gene; V was cut back by 5 bases and J by 10 bases. CDR3: CASSLIGGGATDQYF. In DNA form, the CDR3 reads TGTGCCAGCAGCCTGATTGGCGGGGGGGCCACGGACCAGTACTTC.

This clone turned up a few times. J is TRBJ2-1 and V is TRBV30; the D gene is possibly TRBD1 (6 bases). The CDR3 is 15 residues long. V was shortened by 5 bases and J by 5 bases, with 19 bases between the two germline ends. Germline values: CDR1 GTSNPN, CDR2 SVGIG (reference sequence). The CDR3 is CAWQGFLGAHNEQFF. The CDR3 DNA reads as TGTGCCTGGCAGGGATTTCTGGGGGCCCACAATGAGCAGTTCTTC.

This chain connects TRBV20-1 to TRBJ1-5; D not certain. Germline CDR1 and CDR2: DFQATT and SNEGSKA (reference sequence). The CDR3 totals 16 residues. Deletions cut 3 bases from V and 2 bases from J, with 17 bases between. CDR3 in DNA: TGCAGTGCTAGTAATTGGTCGTTTCGGGGCAATCAGCCCCAGCATTTT. Its protein is CSASNWSFRGNQPQHF.

This clone was recorded once. The sample has other DNA sequences that encode this CDR3 too. V is TRBV15 and J is TRBJ1-5; no definite D call. Germline values: CDR1 LNHNV, CDR2 YYDKDF (reference sequence). The V and J ends lost 0 bases and 7 bases respectively, with 4 bases between them. The length of the CDR3 is 12 residues. CDR3 residues: CATSRDQQPQHF. DNA of the CDR3: TGTGCCACCAGCAGAGATCAGCAGCCCCAGCATTTT.

The genes are TRBV3-1 (or the pseudogene TRBV3-2) and TRBJ2-5; tentatively, D is TRBD2 (6 bases). The germline gives CDR1 LGHDT, CDR2 YNNKEL (reference sequence). The CDR3 consists of 14 residues. The V end was cut by 4 bases, the J end by 5 bases, with 14 bases between. The CDR3, as DNA: TGTGCCAGCAGCCCCCGGCGCGGGGCCGAGACCCAGTACTTC. Protein sequence: CASSPRRGAETQYF.

The rearrangement links TRBV11-2 to TRBJ2-2; D remains unclear. The CDR3 sequence is 13 residues long. Germline V gene lookup returns CDR1 SGHAT and CDR2 FQNNGV. The V end was cut by 1 base, the J end by 7 bases, with 7 bases between. CDR3 sequence: CASSLVSGGELFF. The CDR3 DNA follows: TGTGCCAGCAGCTTAGTTTCGGGCGGGGAGCTGTTTTTT.

The chain employs TRBV7-9 and TRBJ1-2; 8 bases are shared with TRBD1. The CDR3 spans 15 residues. CDR1 SEHNR and CDR2 FQNEAQ come from the germline V gene (reference sequence). Losses at the gene ends were 2 bases for V and 3 bases for J; bases not matched to a gene: 5. Here the CDR3 reads CASSLIGQGDYGYTF. For the CDR3, the DNA is TGTGCCAGCAGCTTAATAGGACAGGGTGACTATGGCTACACCTTC.

This rearrangement joins TRBV6-4 to TRBJ2-1; 7 nucleotides match TRBD2. CDR1 is MRHNA and CDR2 is SNTAGT in the germline V gene. J gave up 10 bases and V 4 bases, and 7 bases lay outside the gene matches. The CDR3 covers 13 residues. CDR3 sequence reads: CASSGASGGEQFF. Written as DNA, the CDR3 is TGTGCCAGCAGTGGCGCTAGCGGCGGGGAGCAGTTCTTC.

This chain links TRBV5-5 with TRBJ1-1, with D possibly TRBD1 on 5 matching bases. The CDR3 consists of 17 residues. Trimming cost V 4 bases and J 2 bases, with 21 bases left between them. CDR1 SGHKS and CDR2 YYEKEE come from the germline V gene (reference sequence). The chain's CDR3 is CASSRGAGGRVNTEAFF. CDR3 nucleotide sequence: TGTGCCAGCAGCCGCGGGGCCGGTGGACGGGTTAACACTGAAGCTTTCTTT.

On this clone itself: Other DNA sequences from this sample encode an identical CDR3 as well. The chain carries TRBV28 and TRBJ1-5, with 7 bases identical to TRBD1. V was pared by 6 bases and J by 2 bases, with 7 bases of the junction left unmatched. This CDR3 is 15 amino acids long. Germline V CDR1 and CDR2: MDHEN, SYDVKM. The CDR3 coding sequence is TGTGCCAGCAGCCTTACAGGGGCCCGCAATCAGCCCCAGCATTTT. Translating it yields CASSLTGARNQPQHF.

The chain employs TRBV25-1 and TRBJ1-4; 7 bases line up with TRBD1. The CDR3 is made up of 16 amino acids. CDR1 is MGHDK, CDR2 SYGVNS, per germline. The V and J ends lost 6 bases and 0 bases, in that order; junction bases with no gene match: 7. The CDR3 coding sequence is TGTGCCAGCAGCTTGGGACAGATAGCAACTAATGAAAAACTGTTTTTT. This gives the protein CASSLGQIATNEKLFF.

The chain carries TRBV11-3 and TRBJ2-7, with 9 bases matching TRBD1. Germline CDR1 SGHNT, CDR2 YENEEA. V lost 5 bases, J lost 3 bases, and 8 bases stayed unmatched. This CDR3 spans 15 amino acids. This chain's CDR3 is CASSPWGQGDYEQYF. The CDR3, as DNA: TGTGCCAGCAGCCCTTGGGGACAGGGCGACTACGAGCAGTACTTC.

The chain employs TRBV19 and TRBJ2-5, with D maybe TRBD2 (7 bases). In germline, CDR1 is LNHDA, CDR2 SQIVND (reference sequence). V shed 5 bases and J shed 5 bases, with 12 bases lying between them. This CDR3 contains 13 residues. CDR3 nucleotides: TGTGCCAGTAGTCCGGGGGGCTGGGAGACCCAGTACTTC. Encoded protein: CASSPGGWETQYF. Supplemented by reference TRBV19 and TRBJ2-5, the full variable domain reads DGGITQSPKYLFRKEGQNVTLSCEQNLNHDAMYWYRQDPGQGLRLIYYSQIVNDFQKGDIAEGYSVSREKKESFPLTVTSAQKNPTAFYLCASSPGGWETQYFGPGTRLLVL.